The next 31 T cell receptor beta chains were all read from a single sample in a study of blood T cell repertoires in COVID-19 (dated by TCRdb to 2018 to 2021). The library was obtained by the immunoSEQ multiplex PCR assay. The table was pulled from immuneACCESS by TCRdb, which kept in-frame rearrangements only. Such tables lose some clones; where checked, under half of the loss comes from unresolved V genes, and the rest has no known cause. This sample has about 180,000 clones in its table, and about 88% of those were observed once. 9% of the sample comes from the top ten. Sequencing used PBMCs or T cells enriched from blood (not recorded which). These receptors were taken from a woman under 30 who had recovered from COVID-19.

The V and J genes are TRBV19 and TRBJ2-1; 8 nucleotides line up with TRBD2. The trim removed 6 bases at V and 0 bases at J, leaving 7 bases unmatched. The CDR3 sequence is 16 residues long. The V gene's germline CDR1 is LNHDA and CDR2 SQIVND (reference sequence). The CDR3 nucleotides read TGTGCCAGTAGCCTTAGCGGGGAATTCTCCTACAATGAGCAGTTCTTC. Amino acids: CASSLSGEFSYNEQFF.

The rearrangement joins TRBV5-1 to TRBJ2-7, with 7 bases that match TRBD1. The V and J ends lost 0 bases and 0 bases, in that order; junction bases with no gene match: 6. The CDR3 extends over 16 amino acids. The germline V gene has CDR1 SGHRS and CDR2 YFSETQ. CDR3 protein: CASSLGQDRSSYEQYF. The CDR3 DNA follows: TGCGCCAGCAGCTTGGGACAGGACAGGAGCTCCTACGAGCAGTACTTC.

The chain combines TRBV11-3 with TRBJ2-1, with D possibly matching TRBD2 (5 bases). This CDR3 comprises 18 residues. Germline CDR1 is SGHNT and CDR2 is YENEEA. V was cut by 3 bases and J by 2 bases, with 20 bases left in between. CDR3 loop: CASSFGKTQRLTYNEQFF. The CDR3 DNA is TGTGCCAGCAGCTTTGGTAAGACCCAGCGGCTCACCTACAATGAGCAGTTCTTC.

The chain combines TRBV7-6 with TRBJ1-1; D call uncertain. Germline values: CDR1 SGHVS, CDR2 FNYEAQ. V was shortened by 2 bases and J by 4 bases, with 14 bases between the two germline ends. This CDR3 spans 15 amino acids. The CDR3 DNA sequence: TGTGCCAGCAGCTTATTGGTGGCTACGGGCACTGAAGCTTTCTTT. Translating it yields CASSLLVATGTEAFF.

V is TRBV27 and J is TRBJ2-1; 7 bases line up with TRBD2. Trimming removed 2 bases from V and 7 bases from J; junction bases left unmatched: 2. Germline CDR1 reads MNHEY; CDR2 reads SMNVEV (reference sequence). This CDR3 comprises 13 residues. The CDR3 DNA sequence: TGTGCCAGCAGTTTACTAGCGGTAAATGAGCAGTTCTTC. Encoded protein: CASSLLAVNEQFF.

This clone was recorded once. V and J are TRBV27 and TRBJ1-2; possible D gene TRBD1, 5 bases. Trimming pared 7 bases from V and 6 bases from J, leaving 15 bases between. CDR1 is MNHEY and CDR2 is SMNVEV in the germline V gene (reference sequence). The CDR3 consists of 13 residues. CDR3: CASKGQGFDGYTF. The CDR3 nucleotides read TGTGCCAGCAAGGGGCAGGGTTTCGATGGCTACACCTTC.

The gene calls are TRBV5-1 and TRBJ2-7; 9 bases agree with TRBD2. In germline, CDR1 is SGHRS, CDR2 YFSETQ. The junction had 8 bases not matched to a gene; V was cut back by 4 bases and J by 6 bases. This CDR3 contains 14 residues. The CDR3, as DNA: TGCGCCAGCAGCCCTGCCGGGACTAGCTTCGAGCAGTACTTC. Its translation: CASSPAGTSFEQYF. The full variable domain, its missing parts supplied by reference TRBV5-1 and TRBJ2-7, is KAGVTQTPRYLIKTRGQQVTLSCSPISGHRSVSWYQQTPGQGLQFLFEYFSETQRNKGNFPGRFSGRQFSNSRSEMNVSTLELGDSALYLCASSPAGTSFEQYFGPGTRLTVT.

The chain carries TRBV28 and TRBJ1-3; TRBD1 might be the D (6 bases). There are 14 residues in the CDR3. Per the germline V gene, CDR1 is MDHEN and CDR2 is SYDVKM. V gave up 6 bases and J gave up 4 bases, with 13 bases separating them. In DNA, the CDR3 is TGTGCCAGCAGGGCCGGGGGGGGCGGAAACACCATATATTTT. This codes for CASRAGGGGNTIYF.

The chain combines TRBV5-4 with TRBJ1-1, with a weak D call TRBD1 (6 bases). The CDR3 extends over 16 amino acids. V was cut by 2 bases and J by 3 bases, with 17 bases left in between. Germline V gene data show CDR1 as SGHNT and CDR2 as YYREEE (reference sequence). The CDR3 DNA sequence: TGTGCCAGCAGCTTTTCGGGGGGCAAGCCCTACACTGAAGCTTTCTTT. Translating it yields CASSFSGGKPYTEAFF.

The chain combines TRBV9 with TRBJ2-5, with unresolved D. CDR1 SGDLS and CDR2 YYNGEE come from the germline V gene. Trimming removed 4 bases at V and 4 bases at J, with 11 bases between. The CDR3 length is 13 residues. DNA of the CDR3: TGTGCCAGCAGCCCCAGGTTAGGAGAGACCCAGTACTTC. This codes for CASSPRLGETQYF.

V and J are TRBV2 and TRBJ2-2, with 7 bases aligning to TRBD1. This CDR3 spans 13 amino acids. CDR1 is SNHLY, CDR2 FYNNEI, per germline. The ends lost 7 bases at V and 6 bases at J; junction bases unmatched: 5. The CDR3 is CASTRQGPGELFF. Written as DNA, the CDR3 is TGTGCCAGCACCAGACAGGGTCCCGGGGAGCTGTTTTTT.

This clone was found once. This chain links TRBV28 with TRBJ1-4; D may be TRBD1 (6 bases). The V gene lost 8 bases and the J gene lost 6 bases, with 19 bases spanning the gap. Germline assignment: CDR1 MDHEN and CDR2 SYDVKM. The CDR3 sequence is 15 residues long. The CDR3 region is CASRIGTGNYEKLFF. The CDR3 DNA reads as TGTGCCAGCCGAATCGGTACAGGGAATTATGAAAAACTGTTTTTT.

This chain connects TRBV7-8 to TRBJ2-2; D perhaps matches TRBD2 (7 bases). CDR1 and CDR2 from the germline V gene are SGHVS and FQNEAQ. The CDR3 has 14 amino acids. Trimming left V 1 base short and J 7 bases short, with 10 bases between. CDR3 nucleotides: TGTGCCAGCAGCTTAGAAGGGGGGGTCGGGGAGCTGTTTTTT. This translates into CASSLEGGVGELFF. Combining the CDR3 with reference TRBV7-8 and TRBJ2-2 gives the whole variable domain GAGVSQSPRYKVAKRGQDVALRCDPISGHVSLFWYQQALGQGPEFLTYFQNEAQLDKSGLPSDRFFAERPEGSVSTLKIQRTQQEDSAVYLCASSLEGGVGELFFGEGSRLTVL.

CDR3 bases: TGTGCCAGCAGTTATCTCGGAACAGGGAATTCACCCCTCCACTTT. This gives the protein CASSYLGTGNSPLHF. The chain has TRBV6-5 and TRBJ1-6, with D possibly TRBD1 on 6 matching bases. CDR1 is MNHEY and CDR2 is SVGAGI in the germline V gene. This CDR3 comprises 15 residues. Trimming took off 3 bases at V and 7 bases at J, with 13 bases between the two ends.

CDR3 sequence reads: CASSYYGQPQHF. The CDR3 DNA reads as TGTGCCAGCAGTTACTACGGTCAGCCCCAGCATTTT. The chain combines TRBV6-2 or TRBV6-3 with TRBJ1-5; D remains ambiguous. V lost 1 base and J lost 6, with 4 bases in between. The CDR3 totals 12 residues. Germline loops: CDR1 MNHEY, CDR2 SVGEGT.

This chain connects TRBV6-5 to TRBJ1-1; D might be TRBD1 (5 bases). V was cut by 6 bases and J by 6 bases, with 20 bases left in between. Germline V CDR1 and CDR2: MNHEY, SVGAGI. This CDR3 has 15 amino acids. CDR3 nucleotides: TGTGCCAGCAGCCGGAAGGCGGGGGGGGTCGCTGAAGCTTTCTTT. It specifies CASSRKAGGVAEAFF.

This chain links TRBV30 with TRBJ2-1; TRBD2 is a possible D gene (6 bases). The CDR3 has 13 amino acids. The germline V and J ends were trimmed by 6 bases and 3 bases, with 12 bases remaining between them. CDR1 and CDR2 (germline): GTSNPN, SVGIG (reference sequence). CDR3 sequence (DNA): TGTGCCTGTAATCCCGGGGGCTACAATGAGCAGTTCTTC. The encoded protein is CACNPGGYNEQFF.

The CDR3 is CASSLSPQGYQAFF. Written as DNA, the CDR3 is TGTGCCAGCAGCTTATCCCCCCAGGGGTATCAAGCTTTCTTT. This sequence joins TRBV7-9 and TRBJ1-1; maybe TRBD1 (6 bases). Germline values: CDR1 SEHNR, CDR2 FQNEAQ (reference sequence). CDR3 length: 14 residues. V lost 2 bases, J lost 9 bases, and 16 bases lay in between.

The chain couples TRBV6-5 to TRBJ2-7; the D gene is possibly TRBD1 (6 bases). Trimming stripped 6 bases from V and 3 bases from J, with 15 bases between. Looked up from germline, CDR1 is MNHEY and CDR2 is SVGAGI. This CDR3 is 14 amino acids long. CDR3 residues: CASRKGDRGYEQYF. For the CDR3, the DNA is TGTGCCAGCAGGAAGGGGGACCGTGGCTACGAGCAGTACTTC.

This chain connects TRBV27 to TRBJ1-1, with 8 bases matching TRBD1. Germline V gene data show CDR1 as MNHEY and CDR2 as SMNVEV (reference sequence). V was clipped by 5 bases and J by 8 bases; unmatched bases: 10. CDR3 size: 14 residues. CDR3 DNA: TGTGCCAGCAGTATCCCTCAGGGGGCACTAGAAGCTTTCTTT. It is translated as CASSIPQGALEAFF.

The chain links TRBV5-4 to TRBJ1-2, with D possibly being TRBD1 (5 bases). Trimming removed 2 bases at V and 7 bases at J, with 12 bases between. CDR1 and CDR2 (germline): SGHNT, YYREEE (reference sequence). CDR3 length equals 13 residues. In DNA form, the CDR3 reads TGTGCCAGCAGCTTATCGGGGGTGCCTGGCTACACCTTC. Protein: CASSLSGVPGYTF.

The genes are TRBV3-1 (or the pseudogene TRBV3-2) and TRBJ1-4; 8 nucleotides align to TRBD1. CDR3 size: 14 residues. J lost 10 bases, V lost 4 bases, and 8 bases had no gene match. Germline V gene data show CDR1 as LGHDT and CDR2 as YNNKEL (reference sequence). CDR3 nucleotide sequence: TGTGCCAGCAGCCCGGGACAGGCCTTCGGAAAACTGTTTTTT. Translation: CASSPGQAFGKLFF.

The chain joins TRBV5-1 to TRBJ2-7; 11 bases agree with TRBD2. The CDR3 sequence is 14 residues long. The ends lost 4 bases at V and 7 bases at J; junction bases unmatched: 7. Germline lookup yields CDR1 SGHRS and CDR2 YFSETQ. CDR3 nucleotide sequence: TGCGCCAGCAGCGTAACTAGCGGGAGCGAAGAGCAGTACTTC. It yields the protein CASSVTSGSEEQYF.

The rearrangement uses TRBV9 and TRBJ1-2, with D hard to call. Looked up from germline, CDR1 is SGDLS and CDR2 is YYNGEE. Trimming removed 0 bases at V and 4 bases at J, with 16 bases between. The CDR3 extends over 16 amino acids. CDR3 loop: CASSVGAGLATYGYTF. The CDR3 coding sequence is TGTGCCAGCAGCGTAGGAGCAGGATTGGCTACCTATGGCTACACCTTC.

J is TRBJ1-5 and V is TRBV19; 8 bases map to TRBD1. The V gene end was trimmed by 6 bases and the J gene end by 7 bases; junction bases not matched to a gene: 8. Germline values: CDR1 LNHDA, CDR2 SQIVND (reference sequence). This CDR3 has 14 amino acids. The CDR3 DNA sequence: TGTGCCAGTAGACAGGGGGGGGTAGGGCAGCCCCAGCATTTT. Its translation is CASRQGGVGQPQHF.

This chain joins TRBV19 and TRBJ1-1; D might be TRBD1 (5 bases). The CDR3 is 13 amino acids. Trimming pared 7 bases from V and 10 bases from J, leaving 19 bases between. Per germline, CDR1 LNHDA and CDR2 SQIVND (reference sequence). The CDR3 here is CASKPGPYGGAFF. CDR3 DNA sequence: TGTGCCAGTAAGCCAGGGCCCTACGGCGGAGCTTTCTTT. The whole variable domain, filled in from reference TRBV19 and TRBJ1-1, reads DGGITQSPKYLFRKEGQNVTLSCEQNLNHDAMYWYRQDPGQGLRLIYYSQIVNDFQKGDIAEGYSVSREKKESFPLTVTSAQKNPTAFYLCASKPGPYGGAFFGQGTRLTVV.

CDR3 region: CASSSAPSSEAFF. CDR3 nucleotide sequence: TGTGCCAGCAGTTCAGCACCTTCGAGTGAAGCTTTCTTT. The rearrangement joins TRBV12-3 or TRBV12-4 to TRBJ1-1; D gene ambiguous. The ends were cut back, 4 bases at V and 7 bases at J, with 13 bases in the middle. CDR3 length equals 13 residues.

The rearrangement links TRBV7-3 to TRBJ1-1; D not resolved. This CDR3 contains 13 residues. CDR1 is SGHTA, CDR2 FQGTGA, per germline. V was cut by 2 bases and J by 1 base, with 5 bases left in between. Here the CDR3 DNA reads TGTGCCAGCAGCTTACAGGCGAACACTGAAGCTTTCTTT. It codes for CASSLQANTEAFF.

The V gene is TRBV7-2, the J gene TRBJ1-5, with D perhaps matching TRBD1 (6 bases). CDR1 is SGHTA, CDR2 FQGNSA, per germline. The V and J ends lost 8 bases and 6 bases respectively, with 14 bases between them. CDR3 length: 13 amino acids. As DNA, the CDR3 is TGTGCCAGCGGATCACAGGGTCTTCAGCCCCAGCATTTT. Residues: CASGSQGLQPQHF.

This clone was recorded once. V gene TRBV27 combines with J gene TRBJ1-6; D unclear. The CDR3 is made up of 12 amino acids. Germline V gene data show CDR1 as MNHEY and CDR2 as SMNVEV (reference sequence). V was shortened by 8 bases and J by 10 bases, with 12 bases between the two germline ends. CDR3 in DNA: TGTGCCAGCCGCCCTAGAGAGTCACCCCTCCACTTT. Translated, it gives CASRPRESPLHF.

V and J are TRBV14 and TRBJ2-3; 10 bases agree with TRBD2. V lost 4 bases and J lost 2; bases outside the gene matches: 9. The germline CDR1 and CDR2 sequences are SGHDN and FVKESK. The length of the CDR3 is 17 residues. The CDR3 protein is CASSRSSSGGNTDTQYF. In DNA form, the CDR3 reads TGTGCCAGCAGCCGCAGTTCTAGCGGGGGAAACACAGATACGCAGTATTTT.